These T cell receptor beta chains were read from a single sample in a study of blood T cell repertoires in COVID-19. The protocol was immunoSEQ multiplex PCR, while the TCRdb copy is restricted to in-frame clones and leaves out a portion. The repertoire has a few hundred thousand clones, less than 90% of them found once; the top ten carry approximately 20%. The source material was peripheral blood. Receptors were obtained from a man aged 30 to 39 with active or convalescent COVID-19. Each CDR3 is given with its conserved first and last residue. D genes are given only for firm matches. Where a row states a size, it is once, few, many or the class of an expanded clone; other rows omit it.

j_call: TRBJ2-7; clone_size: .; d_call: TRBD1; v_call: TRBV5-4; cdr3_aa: CASRRDRAYEQYF; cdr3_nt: TGTGCCAGCAGGCGGGACAGGGCCTACGAGCAGTACTTC
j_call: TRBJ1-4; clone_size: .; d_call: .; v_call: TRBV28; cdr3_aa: CASSFSRNHLATNEKLFF; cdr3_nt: TGTGCCAGCAGTTTCTCCAGAAACCATCTGGCAACTAATGAAAAACTGTTTTTT
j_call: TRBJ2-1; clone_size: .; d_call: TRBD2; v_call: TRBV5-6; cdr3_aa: CASRFSGGYYNEQFF; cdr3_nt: TGTGCCAGCAGGTTTAGCGGGGGGTACTACAATGAGCAGTTCTTC
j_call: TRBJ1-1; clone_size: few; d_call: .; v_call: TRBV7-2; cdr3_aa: CASTPGGNTEAFF; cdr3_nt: TGTGCCAGCACCCCCGGCGGGAACACTGAAGCTTTCTTT
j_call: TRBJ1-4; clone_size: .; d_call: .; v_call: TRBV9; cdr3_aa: CASSNTGNLNEKLFF; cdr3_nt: TGTGCCAGCAGTAATACGGGGAACCTTAATGAAAAACTGTTTTTT
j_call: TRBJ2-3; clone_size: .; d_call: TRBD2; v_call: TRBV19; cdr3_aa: CASSRGRSGPRDTQYF; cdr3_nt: TGTGCCAGTAGTCGCGGGCGTAGCGGGCCTCGGGATACGCAGTATTTT
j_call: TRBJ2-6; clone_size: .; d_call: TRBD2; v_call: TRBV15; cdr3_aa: CATSRDGAGERGANVLTF; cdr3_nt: TGTGCCACCAGCAGAGATGGAGCGGGAGAACGTGGGGCCAACGTCCTGACTTTC
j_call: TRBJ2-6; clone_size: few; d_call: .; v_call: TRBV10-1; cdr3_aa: CASSSDISGANVLTF; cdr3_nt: TGCGCCAGCAGTTCGGACATCTCTGGGGCCAACGTCCTGACTTTC
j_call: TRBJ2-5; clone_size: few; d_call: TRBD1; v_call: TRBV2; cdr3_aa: CASHRGLADQETQYF; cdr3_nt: TGTGCCAGCCACAGGGGGCTAGCGGACCAAGAGACCCAGTACTTC
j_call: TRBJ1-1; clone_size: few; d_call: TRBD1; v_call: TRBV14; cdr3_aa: CASSRQGGRTEAFF; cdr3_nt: TGTGCCAGCAGCCGACAGGGCGGGAGGACTGAAGCTTTCTTT
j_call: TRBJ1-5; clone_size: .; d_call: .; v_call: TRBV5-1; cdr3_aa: CASSPGEGYNQPQHF; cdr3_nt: TGCGCCAGCAGCCCGGGGGAGGGCTACAATCAGCCCCAGCATTTT
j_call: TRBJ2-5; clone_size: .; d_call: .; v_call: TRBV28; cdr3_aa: CASSFRLRGAIETQYF; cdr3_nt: TGTGCCAGCAGTTTCCGCCTCAGGGGGGCGATTGAGACCCAGTACTTC
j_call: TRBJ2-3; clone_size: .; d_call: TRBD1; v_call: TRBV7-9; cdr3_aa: CASSLEGATQYF; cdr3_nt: TGTGCCAGCAGCTTAGAGGGGGCTACGCAGTATTTT
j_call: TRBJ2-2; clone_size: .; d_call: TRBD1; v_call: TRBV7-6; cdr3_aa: CASSGGNRGIGELFF; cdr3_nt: TGTGCCAGCAGCGGAGGAAACAGGGGAATCGGGGAGCTGTTTTTT
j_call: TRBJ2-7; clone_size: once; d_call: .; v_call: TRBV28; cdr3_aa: CASSPLGGSSYEQYF; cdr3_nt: TGTGCCAGCAGTCCTTTAGGAGGGAGCTCCTACGAGCAGTACTTC
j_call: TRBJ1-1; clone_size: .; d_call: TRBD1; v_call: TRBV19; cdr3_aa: CASTPLTGPNTEAFF; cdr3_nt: TGTGCCAGTACCCCCCTGACAGGGCCGAACACTGAAGCTTTCTTT
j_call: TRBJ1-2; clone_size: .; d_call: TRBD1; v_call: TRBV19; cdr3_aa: CASTLGGGHDGYTF; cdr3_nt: TGTGCCAGTACCCTAGGAGGGGGCCACGATGGCTACACCTTC
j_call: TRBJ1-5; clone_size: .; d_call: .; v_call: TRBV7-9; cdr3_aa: CASSRIDFRGNQPQHF; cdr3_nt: TGTGCCAGCAGCCGGATAGACTTCAGGGGCAATCAGCCCCAGCATTTT
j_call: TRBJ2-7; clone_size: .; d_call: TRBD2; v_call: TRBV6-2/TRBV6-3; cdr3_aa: CASSPGLAGDRSEQYF; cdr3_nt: TGTGCCAGCAGCCCTGGACTAGCGGGAGACCGGAGCGAGCAGTACTTC
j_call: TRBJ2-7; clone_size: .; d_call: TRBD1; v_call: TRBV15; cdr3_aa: CATSNPTGQQYSYEQYF; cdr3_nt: TGTGCCACCAGCAACCCGACGGGACAGCAATACTCCTACGAGCAGTACTTC
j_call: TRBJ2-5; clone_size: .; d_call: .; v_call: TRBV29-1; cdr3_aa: CSASSRETQYF; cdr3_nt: TGCAGCGCTTCTTCTCGGGAGACCCAGTACTTC
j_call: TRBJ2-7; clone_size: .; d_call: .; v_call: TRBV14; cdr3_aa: CASSRQAGYYEQYF; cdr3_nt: TGTGCCAGCAGCCGACAAGCTGGGTACTACGAGCAGTACTTC